This T cell receptor (beta chain) is drawn from a study of T cell repertoires in cytomegalovirus infection. Whole-study context: CMV epitopes, recently identified HLA-C-restricted and well-studied HLA-B-restricted, were used. Overall study findings and caveats: There were carriers of CMV plus the relevant HLA, and cumulative public TCR beta family frequency identified them. HLA-C-restricted CMV clonotypes gave the most frequent clonotype in two of eight donors.

This clonotype was seen a few times. As yet, its antigen is unknown. With 5 bases removed from V and 0 bases from J, the gap between germline ends came to 10 bases. The CDR3 is made up of 14 amino acids. Germline loops: CDR1 SGHVS, CDR2 FNYEAQ. TCRdb reprocessed the reads with MiXCR, giving one entry per CDR3 protein. The sample includes roughly 860,000 distinct CDR3 sequences, about 30% of them seen just once. The source material was cultured CD8+ T cells from PBMCs, sampled from culture after CMV antigen stimulation. The J gene is TRBJ1-1, the V gene TRBV7-6, with D perhaps TRBD1 (5 bases). The sequence was obtained from a human donor in good health (CMV status not recorded). Some clones in this sample may be carry-over from other donors' samples. This CDR3 reads CASSRGTVNTEAFF. The CDR3 DNA is TGTGCCAGCAGCAGAGGGACGGTGAACACTGAAGCTTTCTTT. The whole variable domain, filled in from reference TRBV7-6 and TRBJ1-1, reads GAGVSQSPRYKVTKRGQDVALRCDPISGHVSLYWYRQALGQGPEFLTYFNYEAQQDKSGLPNDRFSAERPEGSISTLTIQRTEQRDSAMYRCASSRGTVNTEAFFGQGTRLTVV.